The 25 T cell receptor beta chains in this list originate from one sample, sequenced in a study of blood T cell repertoires in COVID-19. Sequencing was performed with immunoSEQ multiplex PCR; in TCRdb, only in-frame clones are kept and a portion is missing. The table has 95,000 to 150,000 clones, 65% to 90% seen once; the top ten hold roughly 11%. The sequencing sample was made of peripheral blood. These receptors were collected from a man at least 80 years old with acute or convalescent COVID-19.

The chain couples TRBV7-9 to TRBJ1-1; no definite D call. Germline CDR1 and CDR2: SEHNR and FQNEAQ (reference sequence). CDR3 size: 12 residues. Trimming removed 7 bases from V and 0 bases from J, with 6 bases in between. The CDR3 bases are TGTGCCAGCACCCGTATGAACACTGAAGCTTTCTTT. Encoded protein: CASTRMNTEAFF.

This clone turned up a few times. The genes are TRBV25-1 and TRBJ2-7, with D maybe TRBD2 (5 bases). Germline CDR1 is MGHDK and CDR2 is SYGVNS. The CDR3 has 15 residues. Trimming pared 6 bases from V and 4 bases from J, leaving 19 bases between. The CDR3 loop reads CASSRTLGDSYEQYF. The CDR3 region has the DNA TGTGCCAGCAGCAGGACTCTCGGAGATTCTTACGAGCAGTACTTC.

CDR3 nucleotides: TGCGCCAGCAGTCGCTCGGGGGACAGGGCAGCCGGGGAGCTGTTTTTT. It codes for CASSRSGDRAAGELFF. The V gene is TRBV5-1, the J gene TRBJ2-2; TRBD1 aligns across 9 bases. This CDR3 has 16 residues. V dropped 5 bases and J dropped 6; count of bases not matched to a gene: 11. CDR1 is SGHRS, CDR2 YFSETQ, per germline.

V gene TRBV11-2 combines with J gene TRBJ2-7; 9 bases align to TRBD2. Germline V CDR1 and CDR2: SGHAT, FQNNGV. V shed 7 bases and J 4 bases; nucleotides not matched to a gene: 11. The CDR3 sequence is 15 residues long. CDR3 loop: CASNLRSSGRYEQYF. The CDR3 nucleotides are TGTGCCAGCAATCTTCGTAGTAGCGGGAGATACGAGCAGTACTTC.

The chain joins TRBV13 to TRBJ1-2; D not certain. With 2 bases removed from V and 2 bases from J, the gap between germline ends came to 12 bases. Looked up from germline, CDR1 is PRHDT and CDR2 is FYEKMQ (reference sequence). This CDR3 is built from 15 residues. CDR3 DNA sequence: TGTGCCAGCAGCTTAAATCACCCGGGGAACTATGGCTACACCTTC. Translation: CASSLNHPGNYGYTF.

This clone was detected only once. The CDR3 nucleotides are TGCGCCAGCGGGGACACGGGGCGAGGTGAGCAGTTCTTC. Amino acid sequence: CASGDTGRGEQFF. The chain recombines TRBV5-1 with TRBJ2-1; tentative D call: TRBD1 (6 bases). The germline V gene encodes CDR1 SGHRS and CDR2 YFSETQ. The CDR3 has 13 residues. Trimming stripped 7 bases from V and 9 bases from J, with 17 bases between.

The chain employs TRBV27 and TRBJ2-1; 9 nucleotides match TRBD1. Germline V gene sequence: CDR1 MNHEY, CDR2 SMNVEV (reference sequence). CDR3 size: 17 residues. V was clipped by 5 bases and J by 8 bases; unmatched bases: 16. The CDR3: CASSPPRSSGQGYEQFF. In DNA form, the CDR3 reads TGTGCCAGCAGTCCACCCCGCTCGTCGGGACAGGGATATGAGCAGTTCTTC.

The rearrangement joins TRBV18 to TRBJ2-1; 8 bases match TRBD2. Unmatched junction bases numbered 10, after V lost 4 bases and J lost 2 bases. CDR3 length: 17 amino acids. In germline, CDR1 is KGHSH, CDR2 LQKENI. Here the CDR3 reads CASSQFSSGLTYNEQFF. The CDR3 DNA follows: TGTGCCAGCTCACAATTCTCTAGCGGGCTCACCTACAATGAGCAGTTCTTC.

V and J are TRBV4-3 and TRBJ2-1; maybe TRBD2 (7 bases). The CDR3 is made up of 17 amino acids. V gave up 1 base and J gave up 1 base, with 14 bases separating them. Germline CDR1 and CDR2: LGHNA and YSLEER. In DNA form, the CDR3 reads TGCGCCAGCAGCCAAGTGGGGGGGCGAGGATCCTACAATGAGCAGTTCTTC. Protein: CASSQVGGRGSYNEQFF.

This clone has only a few counts. The V call is TRBV6-2 or TRBV6-3, the J call TRBJ2-7, with D possibly TRBD1 on 6 matching bases. Germline V gene data show CDR1 as MNHEY and CDR2 as SVGEGT. The CDR3 consists of 15 residues. V gave up 0 bases and J gave up 4 bases, with 13 bases separating them. CDR3 nucleotide sequence: TGTGCCAGCAGTTACTCTCCAGGGGCGCAGTACGAGCAGTACTTC. This codes for CASSYSPGAQYEQYF.

The genes are TRBV10-3 and TRBJ2-2; tentatively, D is TRBD2 (6 bases). This CDR3 is 13 amino acids long. CDR1 is ENHRY and CDR2 is SYGVKD in the germline V gene. V was trimmed by 7 bases and J by 9 bases, leaving 15 bases between them. The CDR3 sequence is CAIMEGRIRELFF. The CDR3 DNA follows: TGTGCCATCATGGAGGGGCGTATCCGGGAGCTGTTTTTT.

The chain links TRBV4-2 to TRBJ2-7; TRBD1 matches 7 bases. The V and J ends lost 1 base and 5 bases, in that order; junction bases with no gene match: 5. From germline, CDR1 is LGHNA and CDR2 YNFKEQ. The CDR3 length is 14 residues. The CDR3 DNA is TGTGCCAGCAGCCAAGGGGACAGTAACCACGAGCAGTACTTC. Translated: CASSQGDSNHEQYF.

The chain carries TRBV19 and TRBJ1-2; the match to TRBD1 covers 7 bases. This CDR3 region has 12 residues. Per the germline V gene, CDR1 is LNHDA and CDR2 is SQIVND (reference sequence). J lost 7 bases, V lost 5 bases, and 4 bases had no gene match. The DNA of the CDR3 is TGTGCCAGTAGTGACAGGGCCGGTGGCTACACCTTC. Translated: CASSDRAGGYTF.

This clone was seen only a few times. The chain joins TRBV5-1 to TRBJ2-5, with D possibly matching TRBD1 (5 bases). Germline assignment: CDR1 SGHRS and CDR2 YFSETQ. This CDR3 has 14 amino acids. Trimming stripped 2 bases from V and 1 base from J, with 9 bases between. The CDR3 loop reads CASSFVRAQETQYF. DNA for the CDR3: TGCGCCAGCAGCTTTGTCAGGGCCCAAGAGACCCAGTACTTC.

The chain recombines TRBV4-2 with TRBJ2-7; D remains ambiguous. The germline gives CDR1 LGHNA, CDR2 YNFKEQ. The CDR3 totals 12 residues. The V and J ends lost 0 bases and 7 bases respectively, with 7 bases between them. CDR3 coding DNA: TGTGCCAGCAGCCAAGATCTACGAGAGCAGTACTTC. Translated: CASSQDLREQYF.

The V and J genes are TRBV10-3 and TRBJ1-3, with D possibly TRBD1 on 6 matching bases. This CDR3 has 14 residues. Germline V gives CDR1 ENHRY, CDR2 SYGVKD. V lost 6 bases, J lost 2 bases, and 11 bases lay in between. The CDR3 DNA follows: TGTGCCATCAGGCCAACAGGGACTGGAAACACCATATATTTT. Translated, it gives CAIRPTGTGNTIYF.

The chain employs TRBV2 and TRBJ2-7; TRBD1 matches 9 bases. The length of the CDR3 is 14 residues. Germline assignment: CDR1 SNHLY and CDR2 FYNNEI. J was trimmed by 6 bases and V by 6 bases; bases with no gene match: 9. The CDR3 DNA reads as TGTGCCAGCAGCGGACAGGGGAAAATCGTCGAGCAGTACTTC. Its translation: CASSGQGKIVEQYF.

This chain connects TRBV14 to TRBJ2-2, with 8 bases aligning to TRBD1. Germline V lookup: CDR1 SGHDN, CDR2 FVKESK. The CDR3 extends over 18 amino acids. Trimming at V came to 1 base and at J to 1 base, leaving 8 bases not matched to a gene. CDR3 in amino acids: CASSQVGSGQGNTGELFF. In DNA, the CDR3 is TGTGCCAGCAGCCAAGTTGGTAGCGGACAGGGGAACACCGGGGAGCTGTTTTTT.

The rearrangement links TRBV7-3 to TRBJ2-3; 8 bases agree with TRBD2. V was pared by 6 bases and J by 4 bases, with 6 bases of the junction left unmatched. Germline CDR1 and CDR2: SGHTA and FQGTGA. The CDR3 runs 14 residues. CDR3 nucleotide sequence: TGTGCCAGCAGACCGGGACTAGAATCAGATACGCAGTATTTT. Amino acids: CASRPGLESDTQYF.

J is TRBJ1-1 and V is TRBV20-1; perhaps TRBD1 as D (5 bases). The germline gives CDR1 DFQATT, CDR2 SNEGSKA (reference sequence). The CDR3 covers 11 residues. The CDR3 reads CQGGARTEAFF. The DNA of the CDR3 is TGCCAGGGCGGGGCCCGGACTGAAGCTTTCTTT.

The chain uses TRBV7-9 and TRBJ2-7, with D perhaps TRBD1 (5 bases). The CDR3 has 14 residues. The ends were cut back, 1 base at V and 1 base at J, with 8 bases in the middle. Germline V gene data show CDR1 as SEHNR and CDR2 as FQNEAQ (reference sequence). CDR3 coding DNA: TGTGCCAGCAGCTTAGGCAGGGTATCCTACGAGCAGTACTTC. This sequence encodes CASSLGRVSYEQYF.

As regards this clone: The germline gene is not matched at one end of the junction; a read error may be the cause. CDR3 protein: CASSYSGTSDEQYF. The CDR3 DNA sequence: TGTGCTAGCAGCTATTCCGGGACTTCGGACGAGCAGTACTTC. The chain uses TRBV7-7 and TRBJ2-7, with a possible D match to TRBD2 (6 bases). The CDR3 spans 14 residues. Looked up from germline, CDR1 is SSHAT and CDR2 is FNYEAQ (reference sequence).

V gene TRBV5-1 combines with J gene TRBJ1-1, with D possibly matching TRBD1 (6 bases). From germline, CDR1 is SGHRS and CDR2 YFSETQ. V lost 7 bases and J 1 base, leaving 17 bases between the germline ends. CDR3 length: 15 residues. The CDR3 loop reads CASGKSTGPNTEAFF. In DNA, the CDR3 is TGCGCCAGCGGAAAATCGACAGGACCGAACACTGAAGCTTTCTTT.

V and J are TRBV19 and TRBJ1-1, with a tentative D call TRBD1 (5 bases). With 1 base removed from V and 8 bases from J, the gap between germline ends came to 14 bases. The CDR3 is 14 residues long. In germline, CDR1 is LNHDA, CDR2 SQIVND (reference sequence). The CDR3 is CASSIGGDSTEAFF. The CDR3 DNA reads TGTGCCAGTAGTATAGGGGGGGATTCAACGGAAGCTTTCTTT.

The sample holds one count of this clone. The gene calls are TRBV6-2 or TRBV6-3 and TRBJ1-5, with 8 bases that match TRBD1. CDR3 size: 15 residues. Trimming at V came to 5 bases and at J to 3 bases, leaving 6 bases not matched to a gene. Germline-derived CDR1 and CDR2 are MNHEY and SVGEGT. This CDR3 is CASSRTGTINQPQHF. The CDR3 DNA reads as TGTGCCAGCAGTCGGACAGGGACTATCAATCAGCCCCAGCATTTT.